This passage covers 22 T cell receptor beta chains from one sample sequenced in a study of OX40 agonist ivuxolimab in advanced cancers. The method was immunoSEQ multiplex PCR; TCRdb's version includes in-frame clones alone and lacks a portion of them. The repertoire holds approximately 69,000 clones, with around nine tenths as singletons. This specimen consisted of CD4+ or CD8+ T cells sorted from blood, obtained in a trial of the OX40 agonist ivuxolimab. These receptors originate from an adult with an advanced solid tumor such as melanoma, head and neck, liver or kidney cancer.

The chain has TRBV6-1 and TRBJ1-2, with D unclear. Germline-derived CDR1 and CDR2 are MNHNS and SASEGT. This CDR3 is 13 amino acids long. V lost 6 bases and J lost 11, with 19 bases in between. The CDR3 reads CASSDWVGVRYTF. The CDR3 DNA sequence: TGTGCCAGCAGCGACTGGGTCGGGGTTAGGTACACCTTC.

This clone is a singleton in its sample. The chain combines TRBV30 with TRBJ1-5; D gene uncertain. Germline V gene data show CDR1 as GTSNPN and CDR2 as SVGIG (reference sequence). V was pared by 3 bases and J by 6 bases, with 15 bases between. The CDR3 sequence is 14 residues long. The DNA of the CDR3 is TGTGCCTGGAGCAACCACGGTATGAGTCAGCCCCAGCATTTT. Translating it yields CAWSNHGMSQPQHF.

This chain links TRBV19 with TRBJ2-5, with a tentative D call TRBD1 (6 bases). CDR3 length: 15 residues. The V end lost 10 bases, the J end lost 2 bases, and 20 bases lay between the germline ends. CDR1 and CDR2 (germline): LNHDA, SQIVND (reference sequence). As DNA, the CDR3 is TGTGCCATCCTCTCAATGGTTAGGGGGCAAGAGACCCAGTACTTC. This encodes CAILSMVRGQETQYF.

The chain uses TRBV9 and TRBJ2-1; D is ambiguous. CDR3 length: 13 amino acids. Germline assignment: CDR1 SGDLS and CDR2 YYNGEE. The V end was cut by 0 bases, the J end by 3 bases, with 4 bases between. The CDR3 spells CASSVGNYNEQFF. The CDR3 DNA sequence: TGTGCCAGCAGCGTAGGCAACTACAATGAGCAGTTCTTC.

The chain carries TRBV30 and TRBJ2-3, with TRBD2 matching 8 bases. CDR1 GTSNPN and CDR2 SVGIG come from the germline V gene (reference sequence). J was trimmed by 4 bases and V by 1 base; bases with no gene match: 4. This CDR3 has 14 amino acids. The CDR3 is CAWSGSGGSDTQYF. CDR3 in DNA: TGTGCCTGGAGTGGATCGGGAGGGTCAGATACGCAGTATTTT.

The chain joins TRBV6-5 to TRBJ2-3; D might be TRBD1 (6 bases). The CDR3 totals 16 residues. CDR1 is MNHEY and CDR2 is SVGAGI in the germline V gene. Trimming stripped 4 bases from V and 5 bases from J, with 19 bases between. The CDR3 bases are TGTGCCAGCAGTTCCTTACAGTTACAGGGCCGAGATACGCAGTATTTT. Its translation: CASSSLQLQGRDTQYF.

This clone was observed once. The V gene is TRBV7-2, the J gene TRBJ2-1, with TRBD2 identical over 9 bases. The V segment lost 5 bases and the J segment 8 bases; nucleotides outside the gene matches: 13. This CDR3 region has 16 residues. The germline V gene encodes CDR1 SGHTA and CDR2 FQGNSA. The CDR3 DNA reads TGTGCCAGCAGCCGTGGGAGTCTAGCGGGGTGGGATGAGCAGTTCTTC. Translating it yields CASSRGSLAGWDEQFF.

The J gene is TRBJ2-3, the V gene TRBV5-4; D is perhaps TRBD1 (6 bases). Trimming stripped 0 bases from V and 2 bases from J, with 10 bases between. This CDR3 comprises 15 residues. Germline lookup yields CDR1 SGHNT and CDR2 YYREEE (reference sequence). DNA of the CDR3: TGTGCCAGCAGCTTGGGCGGACAGTTCACAGATACGCAGTATTTT. It yields the protein CASSLGGQFTDTQYF.

In its sample, this clone was seen once. The gene calls are TRBV28 and TRBJ2-7, with 10 bases matching TRBD1. The CDR3 loop spans 15 amino acids. J was trimmed by 6 bases and V by 7 bases; bases with no gene match: 12. CDR1 and CDR2 (germline): MDHEN, SYDVKM. The CDR3 DNA reads TGTGCCAGCAACAGAGATCCGGGACAGGGGAGCGAGCAGTACTTC. It translates to CASNRDPGQGSEQYF.

The chain recombines TRBV27 with TRBJ1-5; tentatively, D is TRBD1 (5 bases). V was clipped by 5 bases and J by 4 bases, with 15 bases between them. In germline, CDR1 is MNHEY, CDR2 SMNVEV (reference sequence). The CDR3 extends over 15 amino acids. The CDR3 DNA reads TGTGCCAGCAGTCCAGAGGGACGGTTTAATCAGCCCCAGCATTTT. It yields the protein CASSPEGRFNQPQHF.

The CDR3 sequence is CASSLAGQGGYEQYF. CDR3 nucleotide sequence: TGTGCCAGCAGCTTGGCCGGGCAGGGTGGCTACGAGCAGTACTTC. The gene calls are TRBV4-2 and TRBJ2-7; D perhaps matches TRBD1 (5 bases). This CDR3 contains 15 residues. With 5 bases removed from V and 3 bases from J, the gap between germline ends came to 17 bases. CDR1 LGHNA and CDR2 YNFKEQ come from the germline V gene.

The chain is built from TRBV7-2 and TRBJ2-2; TRBD1 might be the D (6 bases). CDR1 SGHTA and CDR2 FQGNSA come from the germline V gene. CDR3 length: 15 residues. V lost 5 bases, J lost 4 bases, and 14 bases lay in between. CDR3 bases: TGTGCCAGCAGCCAGATGGGGGCGGGCACCGGGGAGCTGTTTTTT. Amino acid sequence: CASSQMGAGTGELFF.

The rearrangement joins TRBV28 to TRBJ1-3, with D perhaps matching TRBD1 (5 bases). Germline CDR1 and CDR2: MDHEN and SYDVKM. V shed 6 bases and J shed 4 bases, with 16 bases lying between them. The CDR3 sequence is 15 residues long. The DNA for the CDR3 is TGTGCCAGCAGCCCCGGGGCCATGAGGGGAAACACCATATATTTT. Translation gives CASSPGAMRGNTIYF.

The rearrangement links TRBV11-2 to TRBJ2-2, with 7 bases identical to TRBD1. The CDR3 consists of 14 residues. The trim removed 4 bases at V and 7 bases at J, leaving 6 bases unmatched. Germline V gene data show CDR1 as SGHAT and CDR2 as FQNNGV. The CDR3 DNA reads as TGTGCCAGCAGCTCCGGACAGGCCGGCGGGGAGCTGTTTTTT. Translation gives CASSSGQAGGELFF.

CDR3 residues: CASSEGEGTDTQYF. The CDR3 DNA reads TGTGCCAGCAGTGAGGGGGAAGGGACAGATACGCAGTATTTT. V usage is TRBV2 and J usage is TRBJ2-3; the D call may be TRBD1 or TRBD2 (5 bases each). Per germline, CDR1 SNHLY and CDR2 FYNNEI. Trimming stripped 3 bases from V and 3 bases from J, with 10 bases between. This CDR3 has 14 amino acids.

The chain carries TRBV11-1 and TRBJ1-5; D not resolved. Trimming removed 1 base from V and 4 bases from J, with 5 bases in between. This CDR3 region has 13 residues. Germline V gene sequence: CDR1 SGHAT, CDR2 FQDESV (reference sequence). The DNA of the CDR3 is TGTGCCAGCAGCTTAGATGGGAATCAGCCCCAGCATTTT. This sequence encodes CASSLDGNQPQHF.

The chain links TRBV6-5 to TRBJ2-5; possible D gene TRBD1, 6 bases. The CDR3 spans 14 residues. Germline CDR1 reads MNHEY; CDR2 reads SVGAGI. V dropped 5 bases and J dropped 5 bases, with 15 bases sitting between them. The CDR3 region has the DNA TGTGCCAGCAGTACGGCAGGGGTAGGGGAGACCCAGTACTTC. Protein sequence: CASSTAGVGETQYF.

V and J are TRBV5-1 and TRBJ2-1; D may be TRBD1 (5 bases). The CDR3 is 15 amino acids. The germline V gene has CDR1 SGHRS and CDR2 YFSETQ. V shed 2 bases and J shed 0 bases, with 9 bases lying between them. The CDR3 DNA sequence: TGCGCCAGCAGCTTTGATCAGGGCTCCTACAATGAGCAGTTCTTC. This sequence encodes CASSFDQGSYNEQFF.

This rearrangement joins TRBV5-1 to TRBJ2-1; D remains ambiguous. Trimming pared 0 bases from V and 5 bases from J, leaving 3 bases between. This CDR3 is 12 amino acids long. CDR1 and CDR2 from the germline V gene are SGHRS and YFSETQ. This CDR3 reads CASSLADNEQFF. The CDR3 DNA sequence: TGCGCCAGCAGCTTGGCGGACAATGAGCAGTTCTTC.

A note on this clone: The identical CDR3 is also encoded by other nucleotide sequences in the sample. The genes are TRBV4-1 and TRBJ1-5, with D possibly matching TRBD1 (5 bases). V lost 4 bases to trimming and J lost 0 bases, with 22 bases between them. The CDR3 extends over 19 amino acids. Germline loops: CDR1 MGHRA, CDR2 YSYEKL. Here the CDR3 DNA reads TGCGCCAGCAGCCTAAACTCGGGGCAGGGTTCTTATAGCAATCAGCCCCAGCATTTT. It is translated as CASSLNSGQGSYSNQPQHF.

The chain joins TRBV5-1 to TRBJ1-4; D may be TRBD1 (5 bases). This CDR3 is built from 14 residues. V gave up 5 bases and J gave up 7 bases, with 15 bases separating them. CDR1 is SGHRS and CDR2 is YFSETQ in the germline V gene. The CDR3 region is CASSYQGGGEKLFF. CDR3 coding DNA: TGCGCCAGCAGTTATCAGGGAGGCGGTGAAAAACTGTTTTTT.

This chain uses TRBV28 with TRBJ1-1, with a possible D match to TRBD1 (6 bases). The CDR3 runs 14 residues. Trimming stripped 3 bases from V and 3 bases from J, with 11 bases between. Germline loops: CDR1 MDHEN, CDR2 SYDVKM. CDR3 region: CASSLGGGYTEAFF. In nucleotides, the CDR3 is TGTGCCAGCAGTTTGGGGGGCGGGTACACTGAAGCTTTCTTT.